The 22 T cell receptor beta chains in this list originate from one sample, sequenced in a study of CD8 T cells in ankylosing spondylitis (TCRdb year 2017). The method behind the library was 5' RACE. The listed sequencing device is Illumina HiSeq 2500. The public reads were reanalyzed by TCRdb: fastp trimming at Q25, MiXCR alignment, in-frame beta chains only. Each entry merges the rows of one CDR3 protein and shows their most common DNA and genes. The sample table contains under 300,000 distinct CDR3 sequences; only one count was recorded for approximately 10% of them. The ten largest clones take up 2% to 3% of the sample. The material sequenced was blood, either unsorted or a sorted T cell fraction (not recorded which). The receptors shown here come from a male donor with ankylosing spondylitis or in good health (not recorded which).

This clonotype was observed many times. The chain combines TRBV29-1 with TRBJ1-1, with no clear D. The CDR3 consists of 12 residues. Germline V gives CDR1 SQVTM, CDR2 ANQGSEA. V lost 4 bases and J lost 0, with 6 bases in between. CDR3 bases: TGCAGCGTTGCACAGCTGAACACTGAAGCTTTCTTT. This encodes CSVAQLNTEAFF. The variable domain in full, with the rest retrieved from reference TRBV29-1 and TRBJ1-1, is SAVISQKPSRDICQRGTSLTIQCQVDSQVTMMFWYRQQPGQSLTLIATANQGSEATYESGFVIDKFPISRPNLTFSTLTVSNMSPEDSSIYLCSVAQLNTEAFFGQGTRLTVV.

This clonotype was seen many times. The chain couples TRBV12-3 or TRBV12-4 to TRBJ2-5; TRBD1 agrees at 9 bases. The CDR3 is 16 residues long. J lost 1 base, V lost 0 bases, and 3 bases had no gene match. This CDR3 is CASSLAGTGFQETQYF. CDR3 in DNA: TGTGCCAGCAGTTTAGCAGGGACAGGGTTCCAAGAGACCCAGTACTTC.

The chain has TRBV11-2 and TRBJ1-1; no firm D call. The CDR3 is 16 residues long. The V gene's germline CDR1 is SGHAT and CDR2 FQNNGV. Here the CDR3 reads CISSLVRPDLNTEAFF. For the CDR3, the DNA is TGTATCAGCAGCTTGGTTCGGCCGGACCTGAACACTGAAGCTTTCTTT.

The table lists this clonotype with many counts. The junction and the germline gene differ at one end; a read error may be behind it. The CDR3 spells CASSPSLAGANTGELFF. For the CDR3, the DNA is TGTGCCAGCTCACCATCACTAGCGGGAGCGAACACCGGGGAGCTGTTTTTC. This chain uses TRBV18 with TRBJ2-2; TRBD2 agrees at 11 bases. Germline assignment: CDR1 KGHSH and CDR2 LQKENI. The length of the CDR3 is 17 residues.

This clonotype was counted only a few times. J is TRBJ2-4 and V is TRBV5-1; TRBD2 matches at 9 bases. CDR1 SGHRS and CDR2 YFSETQ come from the germline V gene. The J segment lost 7 bases and the V segment lost 1 base, leaving 12 bases of the junction unmatched. The CDR3 is 17 residues long. The chain's CDR3 is CASSLSPLSGSGNIQYF. The CDR3 DNA sequence: TGCGCCAGCAGCTTGTCCCCTCTTAGCGGGAGTGGGAACATTCAGTACTTC.

In its sample, this clonotype was seen many times. The chain couples TRBV27 to TRBJ1-1; D is unclear. The CDR3 length is 12 residues. V shed 10 bases and J shed 1 base, with 10 bases lying between them. Germline V gene sequence: CDR1 MNHEY, CDR2 SMNVEV (reference sequence). The CDR3 bases are TGTGCCACCTACCCGGGGAACACTGAAGCTTTCTTT. It codes for CATYPGNTEAFF.

This clonotype was detected ten times or more. V gene TRBV18 combines with J gene TRBJ1-4, with D perhaps TRBD1 (6 bases). CDR3 length: 14 amino acids. Germline V gene lookup returns CDR1 KGHSH and CDR2 LQKENI. V was shortened by 1 base and J by 10 bases, with 13 bases between the two germline ends. CDR3 in amino acids: CASSPQRTEGKLFF. For the CDR3, the DNA is TGTGCCAGCTCACCACAACGGACAGAAGGAAAACTGTTTTTT.

This clonotype was recorded a few times. This chain connects TRBV10-1 to TRBJ2-7, with a weak D call TRBD2 (6 bases). Germline CDR1 reads WNHNN; CDR2 reads SYGVQD (reference sequence). This CDR3 comprises 15 residues. The V and J ends lost 6 bases and 3 bases respectively, with 18 bases between them. In nucleotides, the CDR3 is TGCGCCAGCAGGGGGGAGGCTAGGAGTCGCTACGAGCAGTACTTC. Protein product: CASRGEARSRYEQYF.

The table lists this clonotype with many counts. This chain connects TRBV12-3 or TRBV12-4 to TRBJ1-4, with TRBD1 matching over 7 bases. The junction had 16 bases not matched to a gene; V was cut back by 5 bases and J by 7 bases. The CDR3 covers 17 residues. In DNA form, the CDR3 reads TGTGCCAGCAGTCGGACAGGAGGGGGGATCCGGGGTGAAAAACTGTTTTTT. Translation: CASSRTGGGIRGEKLFF.

The J gene is TRBJ2-1, the V gene TRBV4-1; D possibly corresponds to TRBD1 (6 bases). Trimming removed 3 bases at V and 6 bases at J, with 15 bases between. The CDR3 totals 15 residues. Germline CDR1 and CDR2: MGHRA and YSYEKL. CDR3 nucleotide sequence: TGCGCCAGCAGCCACTACAGGGTCTGGGGCAATGAGCAGTTCTTC. This codes for CASSHYRVWGNEQFF.

This clonotype was found many times. This chain links TRBV12-5 with TRBJ2-2; 7 bases agree with TRBD1. Trimming took 5 bases from V and 0 from J; bases not matched to a gene: 0. The CDR3 is made up of 14 amino acids. CDR1 and CDR2 (germline): LGHNT, FRNRAP. The CDR3 bases are TGTGCTAGTGGTGGGACAGCGAACACCGGGGAGCTGTTTTTT. It is translated as CASGGTANTGELFF.

This clonotype was found many times. The chain combines TRBV6-5 with TRBJ1-2; D is possibly TRBD1 (5 bases). V gave up 2 bases and J gave up 5 bases, with 15 bases separating them. CDR3 size: 15 residues. CDR1 and CDR2 (germline): MNHEY, SVGAGI. The CDR3 DNA sequence: TGTGCCAGCAGTTACACCCGTGCAGGGATTTATGGCTACACCTTC. This translates into CASSYTRAGIYGYTF.

The V and J genes are TRBV20-1 and TRBJ2-3, with D unresolved. Deletions cut 3 bases from V and 7 bases from J, with 14 bases between. The CDR3 extends over 13 amino acids. Germline values: CDR1 DFQATT, CDR2 SNEGSKA (reference sequence). The CDR3 DNA follows: TGCAGTGCTAGGCAGCTCTCCCGAAATACGCAGTATTTT. This sequence encodes CSARQLSRNTQYF.

The chain combines TRBV10-3 with TRBJ2-2, with 7 bases that match TRBD1. The CDR3 consists of 16 residues. Per the germline V gene, CDR1 is ENHRY and CDR2 is SYGVKD. Trimming took 2 bases from V and 0 from J; bases not matched to a gene: 3. Here the CDR3 DNA reads TGTGCCATCAGTGAGACGGGACAGACGAACACCGGGGAGCTGTTTTTT. Its protein is CAISETGQTNTGELFF.

This clonotype was seen repeatedly, ten times or more. V is TRBV3-1 and J is TRBJ1-5; no definite D call. The ends were cut back, 3 bases at V and 11 bases at J, with 17 bases in the middle. The CDR3 length is 14 residues. CDR1 is LGHDT, CDR2 YNNKEL, per germline (reference sequence). This CDR3 is CASSQALNSGSQHF. The CDR3 DNA reads as TGTGCCAGCAGCCAGGCCCTCAACAGTGGGTCCCAGCATTTT.

This clonotype was observed at least ten times. This chain links TRBV10-3 with TRBJ2-2; no definite D call. Trimming left V 3 bases short and J 0 bases short, with 8 bases between. Germline V gene data show CDR1 as ENHRY and CDR2 as SYGVKD. CDR3 length: 15 amino acids. CDR3 nucleotide sequence: TGTGCCATCAGTGACCGATTCGCGAACACCGGGGAGCTGTTTTTT. This translates into CAISDRFANTGELFF.

This clonotype was counted many times. The chain couples TRBV18 to TRBJ2-7; D is unresolved. V was shortened by 6 bases and J by 0 bases, with 9 bases between the two germline ends. Per germline, CDR1 KGHSH and CDR2 LQKENI. CDR3 size: 13 residues. The CDR3 bases are TGTGCCAGCTCGGACGGAAACTCCTACGAGCAGTACTTC. Translating it yields CASSDGNSYEQYF.

Only a few counts were recorded for this clonotype. The genes are TRBV6-4 and TRBJ2-3; TRBD1 agrees at 7 bases. In germline, CDR1 is MRHNA, CDR2 SNTAGT. V gave up 6 bases and J gave up 5 bases; unmatched junction bases: 5. The CDR3 runs to 13 residues. The CDR3 DNA reads as TGTGCCAGCAGCCGACAGGGCCAAGATACGCAGTATTTT. Its protein is CASSRQGQDTQYF.

This clonotype was recorded once. It is unclear where the CDR3 begins or ends on the DNA, so no DNA is shown, and the CDR3 is as TCRdb lists it. V is TRBV20-1 and J is TRBJ2-7; the tabulated D call, TRBD1, remains unverified against the DNA. The CDR3 has 15 residues if both end residues are counted. The V gene's germline CDR1 is DFQATT and CDR2 SNEGSKA (reference sequence). The CDR3 spells CSALFGTGSPYEQHF.

Remarks on this clonotype: Being one base from a much bigger clone, this may be a read error. V gene TRBV20-1 combines with J gene TRBJ2-7; the match to TRBD2 covers 8 bases. The CDR3 has 15 amino acids. Germline CDR1 DFQATT, CDR2 SNEGSKA (reference sequence). Losses at the gene ends were 8 bases for V and 3 bases for J; bases not matched to a gene: 15. As DNA, the CDR3 is TGCAGTTCTATGGGGCTAGCGGGTTCTCTCTACGAGCAGTACTTC. Encoded protein: CSSMGLAGSLYEQYF.

This clonotype came up many times. V usage is TRBV6-1 and J usage is TRBJ2-1; 13 bases align to TRBD2. Germline V CDR1 and CDR2: MNHNS, SASEGT. The CDR3 length is 14 residues. V lost 5 bases, J lost 8 bases, and 3 bases stayed unmatched. The CDR3 loop is CASSRLAGGYEQFF. CDR3 coding DNA: TGTGCCAGCAGTAGACTAGCGGGGGGCTATGAGCAGTTCTTC.

Concerning this clonotype itself: This may come from a read error, since a much larger clone is one base off. The J gene is TRBJ2-2, the V gene TRBV9; weak D call: TRBD2 (6 bases). The CDR3 has 16 residues. Trimming removed 2 bases from V and 1 base from J, with 12 bases in between. Germline lookup yields CDR1 SGDLS and CDR2 YYNGEE. CDR3 amino acids: CASSVRGTWNTGELFF. CDR3 coding DNA: TGTGCCAGCAGCGTCCGGGGGACGTGGAACACCGGGGAGCTGTTTTTT.